A selection of T cell receptor beta chains follows, all from one sample in a study of T cells in Graves' hyperthyroidism and ophthalmopathy. TCRdb recomputed calls from the multiplex PCR reads with MiXCR, one row per CDR3 protein. This sample yields 500,000 to 750,000 distinct CDR3 sequences, of which roughly 46% are seen a single time; about 7.8% belongs to the top ten. Source material: peripheral blood or thyroid tissue (not recorded which). Receptor source: a woman younger than 30 with Graves' hyperthyroidism. The CDR3 runs from the conserved cysteine through the conserved F or W. D genes are given only for firm matches. A row's size may be missing; if present it is once, few, many or a size class.

d_call	j_call	clone_size	v_call	cdr3_nt	cdr3_aa
.	TRBJ2-7	many	TRBV7-8	TGTGCCAGCAGCTTTCGACGGATACCTTACGAGCAGTACTTC	CASSFRRIPYEQYF
TRBD2	TRBJ2-7	.	TRBV7-3	TGTGCCAGCAGCCCTGACACCGGACTAGCGGCCTACGAGCAGTACTTC	CASSPDTGLAAYEQYF
TRBD1	TRBJ1-1	.	TRBV7-3	TGTGCCAGCAGCTTACGTTCGGGACAGAAATACATGAACACTGAAGCTTTCTTT	CASSLRSGQKYMNTEAFF
.	TRBJ1-2	once	TRBV18	TGTACCAGCTCACCCCAAAGGGGGAACTATGGCTACACCTTC	CTSSPQRGNYGYTF
.	TRBJ1-5	.	TRBV29-1	TGCAGCGGAGATGACAGGAACTATAATCAGCCCCAGCATTTT	CSGDDRNYNQPQHF
.	TRBJ2-1	many	TRBV12-3/TRBV12-4	TGTGCCAGCAGTTTAGGACTAGTAAACAATGAGCAGTTCTTC	CASSLGLVNNEQFF
.	TRBJ1-2	.	TRBV20-1	TGCAGTGCTAGAGAAACAGGGACGAAGGGCTATGGCTACACCTTC	CSARETGTKGYGYTF
TRBD2	TRBJ2-3	.	TRBV7-3	TGTGCCAGCAGCGAATCCGGGACTAGCGGGAGGGCCAGATTAGATACGCAGTATTTT	CASSESGTSGRARLDTQYF
.	TRBJ2-7	.	TRBV29-1	TGCAGCGTTAGTGGTGGCGGGATTGAATACGAGCAGTACTTC	CSVSGGGIEYEQYF
TRBD1	TRBJ1-1	.	TRBV5-8	TGTGCCTGCAATCCGGGACAGGGGGAGGCTGAAGCTTTCTTT	CACNPGQGEAEAFF
.	TRBJ2-5	.	TRBV29-1	TGCAGCGTGGGGGGGGCAGGGGGACAAGAGACCCAGTACTTC	CSVGGAGGQETQYF
.	TRBJ1-2	many	TRBV9	TGTGCCAGCAGCGCGCAACCTAACAGAGGCTATGGCTACACCTTC	CASSAQPNRGYGYTF
TRBD1	TRBJ1-5	.	TRBV29-1	TGCAGCGCTAGACAGGGAGTCCCTAATCAGCCCCAGCATTTT	CSARQGVPNQPQHF
.	TRBJ1-2	many	TRBV29-1	TGCAGCGTTGCAACACAGGGAGACTATGGCTACACCTTC	CSVATQGDYGYTF
.	TRBJ1-2	many	TRBV5-1	TGCGCCAGCAACCCATGGGCAGAATCTGACTATGGCTACACCTTC	CASNPWAESDYGYTF
TRBD2	TRBJ2-7	many	TRBV7-9	TGTGCCAGCAGCCCATGGACTAGCGGGAGGGCCTACGAGCAGTACTTC	CASSPWTSGRAYEQYF
.	TRBJ1-1	many	TRBV6-5	TGTGCCAGCAGTTACGATCGGCTAACTGAAGCTTTCTTT	CASSYDRLTEAFF
.	TRBJ1-5	many	TRBV10-3	TGTGCCACCGGAGGCCCGGGGAAGCCCCAGCATTTT	CATGGPGKPQHF
.	TRBJ2-5	.	TRBV7-7	TGTGCCAGCAAAGAGGAAGGTACGGTTCAAGAGACCCAGTACTTC	CASKEEGTVQETQYF
TRBD2	TRBJ2-2	few	TRBV7-6	TGTGCCAGCAGCTTAGAGGCGGGAGGGCCCCCCGGGGAGCTGTTTTTT	CASSLEAGGPPGELFF
.	TRBJ1-5	many	TRBV7-6	TGTGCCAGCAGCTTAGCACAGGATAGCAATCAGCCCCAGCATTTT	CASSLAQDSNQPQHF
.	TRBJ2-3	.	TRBV18	TGTGCCAGCTCACCCGAGGATACGCAGTATTTT	CASSPEDTQYF
TRBD2	TRBJ2-1	.	TRBV24-1	TGTGCCACCAGGACGACTAGCTTCAATGAGCAGTTCTTC	CATRTTSFNEQFF
.	TRBJ1-3	many	TRBV7-2	TGTGCCAGCAGCTTAGTCTGGAGGGCCAAGGATTCTGGAAACACCATATATTTT	CASSLVWRAKDSGNTIYF
TRBD2	TRBJ2-1	.	TRBV24-1	TGTGCCACCAGTGAAGCGGGAAAGCAGTTCTTC	CATSEAGKQFF
.	TRBJ2-6	.	TRBV25-1	TGTGCCAGCAGTGCTAGCGGGGACAGGGGCTCTGGGGCCAACGTCCTGACTTTC	CASSASGDRGSGANVLTF
TRBD1	TRBJ2-7	many	TRBV9	TGTGCCAGCAGCCCAGCGGCCAGGGGGACCTACGAGCAGTACTTC	CASSPAARGTYEQYF
.	TRBJ2-7	.	TRBV24-1	TGTGCCACCAGTGATATGGACAGTAGGAGACACGAGCAGTACTTC	CATSDMDSRRHEQYF
.	TRBJ2-6	many	TRBV13	TGTGCCAGCAGCTTAGGCACAGCCGTTCACCCTGGGGCCAACGTCCTGACTTTC	CASSLGTAVHPGANVLTF
TRBD1	TRBJ1-2	many	TRBV29-1	TGCAGCGTTGAATCCGGGACAGGGACGTTTGGGGATTATGGCTACACCTTC	CSVESGTGTFGDYGYTF
TRBD1	TRBJ1-5	many	TRBV7-6	TGTGCCAGCAGCTCCCGGACAGGGCTTAATCAGCCCCAGCATTTT	CASSSRTGLNQPQHF
.	TRBJ2-7	few	TRBV7-2	TGTGCCAGCAGCTTAGACCCAACGAAAGGATTGTACGAGCAGTACTTC	CASSLDPTKGLYEQYF
.	TRBJ2-7	.	TRBV7-2	TGTGCCAGCTCACCAGACAGCGGGTCGGACGAGCAGTACTTC	CASSPDSGSDEQYF
TRBD2	TRBJ2-7	.	TRBV7-9	TGTGCCAGCAGCCGAGCGGGGGACAAGAACAATGAGCAGTACTTC	CASSRAGDKNNEQYF
TRBD1	TRBJ2-7	.	TRBV24-1	TGTGCCACCAGTGATCCGGGACAGGAGAGCTCCTACGAGCAGTACTTC	CATSDPGQESSYEQYF
TRBD1	TRBJ1-5	once	TRBV29-1	TGCAGCAGTTACTCAGGACAGGGTGATCAGCCCCAGCATTTT	CSSYSGQGDQPQHF
TRBD1	TRBJ1-1	.	TRBV4-2	TGTGCCAGCAGCCGCTCTACAGGGGGCTCCGCGAACACTGAAGCTTTCTTT	CASSRSTGGSANTEAFF
TRBD1	TRBJ2-5	once	TRBV10-3	TGTGCCATCAGTGAGGCTCTACCGGGACAGAGGGAGACCCAGTACTTC	CAISEALPGQRETQYF
.	TRBJ2-7	.	TRBV4-2	TGTGCCAGCAGCCAAGCCTCTAGCGGCAGGGGGGAGCTGTACTTC	CASSQASSGRGELYF
.	TRBJ1-3	.	TRBV10-3	TGTGCCATCAGTGAGTTATGGAACACCATATATTTT	CAISELWNTIYF
.	TRBJ1-4	many	TRBV20-1	TGCAGTGCTCCCCCAGGAGGGAGGTACTCAACTAATGAAAAACTGTTTTTT	CSAPPGGRYSTNEKLFF
.	TRBJ1-6	many	TRBV7-9	TGTGCCAGCAGCGAGAGGGGTGGCGGGAGCGGTTCACCCCTCCACTTT	CASSERGGGSGSPLHF
.	TRBJ2-7	many	TRBV24-1	TGTGCCACCAGTGAGATAGGCTACGAGCAGTACTTC	CATSEIGYEQYF
.	TRBJ1-2	many	TRBV6-5	TGTGCCAGCAGTTCGCAGGGTCCGGTTATCAGTGGACGTGGTTACACCTTC	CASSSQGPVISGRGYTF
.	TRBJ1-1	.	TRBV7-9	TGTGCCAGAAGCCGGTGGGACTTAGGGAGCGGGGACACTGAAGCTTTCTTT	CARSRWDLGSGDTEAFF
.	TRBJ1-6	few	TRBV10-1	TGCGCCAGCAGTGAGGACAGCAATTCACCCCTCCACTTT	CASSEDSNSPLHF
.	TRBJ1-5	few	TRBV24-1	TGTGCCACCAGTGATTCCACCCGAGTCAATCAGCCCCAGCATTTT	CATSDSTRVNQPQHF
.	TRBJ2-7	many	TRBV15	TGTGCCACCAGCAGAGAGGACGGCTACGAGCAGTACTTC	CATSREDGYEQYF
.	TRBJ2-1	once	TRBV7-9	TGTGCCAGCAGCGATCTAGCAAATGAGCAGTTCTTC	CASSDLANEQFF
.	TRBJ2-1	.	TRBV29-1	TGCAGCGTTGAAAAGGGAGTCGGAAACAATGAGCAGTTCTTC	CSVEKGVGNNEQFF
.	TRBJ1-5	.	TRBV7-8	TGTGCCAGCAGCTTAGGGGCAGTTCAGCCCCAGCATTTT	CASSLGAVQPQHF
.	TRBJ1-5	many	TRBV6-5	TGTGCCAGCAGTTACTCATGGGGGAACAATCAGCCCCAGCATTTT	CASSYSWGNNQPQHF
.	TRBJ2-3	.	TRBV7-2	TGTGCCAGCGGCCTTAGGGCAGGGCGCGCAGATACGCAGTATTTT	CASGLRAGRADTQYF
.	TRBJ1-5	many	TRBV20-1	TGCAGTGCTCGGAGAGACACAAATCAGCCCCAGCATTTT	CSARRDTNQPQHF
.	TRBJ1-6	.	TRBV7-6	TGTGCCAGCAGCTTAAGGGGGAGTAAGGAACCCCTCCACTTT	CASSLRGSKEPLHF
.	TRBJ1-2	many	TRBV4-2	TGTGCCAGCAGCCCCCTAGGAGGGACTATCGGCTACACCTTC	CASSPLGGTIGYTF
TRBD2	TRBJ2-7	many	TRBV7-9	TGTGCCAGCAGCCCAAGGGACTACCTCTACGAGCAGTACTTC	CASSPRDYLYEQYF
.	TRBJ1-2	.	TRBV7-9	TGTGCCAGCAGCAGTGCCGAACGACAGGATGGCTACACCTTC	CASSSAERQDGYTF
.	TRBJ2-2	.	TRBV10-3	TGTGCCACCCTGTGGGGGGGCACAGATAACACCGGGGAGCTGTTTTTT	CATLWGGTDNTGELFF
.	TRBJ1-5	.	TRBV20-1	TGCAGTGCTAGAGAGGGGGCAAATGATCAGCCCCAGCATTTT	CSAREGANDQPQHF